This T cell receptor (beta chain) comes out of a study of blood T cells in healthy people across ages. Overall study context: About one barcoded beta molecule per two T cells was the capture yield of template switching.

Broader study findings: Considered underestimates were the diversity estimates obtained from one million T cells. Aged donors had fewer naive CD4+ cells and lower diversity than long-lived donors.

Germline CDR1 reads SGHRS; CDR2 reads YFSETQ. The CDR3 is 16 amino acids. A second PCR of about 7 to 11 cycles used a sample-barcoded 5' primer and a J-beta primer mix. Every individual sample yielded 2.5 million or more paired-end reads (each containing CDR3). TCRdb independently ran MiXCR on the 5' RACE reads; one entry per CDR3 protein. The sample records about 640,000 distinct CDR3 sequences, around three fifths being singletons. Concerning this clonotype itself: Its antigen is unknown.

The TCR was taken from a man in his sixties in good health. The chain uses TRBV5-1 and TRBJ2-1; 12 bases line up with TRBD2. The DNA end lines up better with TRBJ2-7; the J call may be wrong. Input material: blood. The CDR3 bases are TGCGCCAGCAGCTACCTAGCGGGGGGGGGAGACAATGAGCAGTACTTC. Protein: CASSYLAGGGDNEQYF.